This TCR beta chain was captured in a study of cytomegalovirus exposure and HLA in healthy donors. In the PCR, 60 Vbeta and 13 Jbeta primers were used. TCRdb's copy holds only in-frame clones and misses some; the assay was immunoSEQ multiplex PCR. The sample includes around 120,000 clones. The CDR3 is made up of 15 amino acids. Looked up from germline, CDR1 is MNHEY and CDR2 is SVGAGI. Trimming took 5 bases from V and 5 from J; bases not matched to a gene: 10. The sample taken for sequencing was PBMCs. This receptor was obtained from a man between 50 and 59 years old in good health and CMV-seronegative. The gene calls are TRBV6-5 and TRBJ2-7, with TRBD1 matching over 9 bases. The CDR3 protein is CASSQYRGPGNEQYF. CDR3 in DNA: TGTGCCAGCAGTCAGTACAGGGGGCCTGGGAACGAGCAGTACTTC.